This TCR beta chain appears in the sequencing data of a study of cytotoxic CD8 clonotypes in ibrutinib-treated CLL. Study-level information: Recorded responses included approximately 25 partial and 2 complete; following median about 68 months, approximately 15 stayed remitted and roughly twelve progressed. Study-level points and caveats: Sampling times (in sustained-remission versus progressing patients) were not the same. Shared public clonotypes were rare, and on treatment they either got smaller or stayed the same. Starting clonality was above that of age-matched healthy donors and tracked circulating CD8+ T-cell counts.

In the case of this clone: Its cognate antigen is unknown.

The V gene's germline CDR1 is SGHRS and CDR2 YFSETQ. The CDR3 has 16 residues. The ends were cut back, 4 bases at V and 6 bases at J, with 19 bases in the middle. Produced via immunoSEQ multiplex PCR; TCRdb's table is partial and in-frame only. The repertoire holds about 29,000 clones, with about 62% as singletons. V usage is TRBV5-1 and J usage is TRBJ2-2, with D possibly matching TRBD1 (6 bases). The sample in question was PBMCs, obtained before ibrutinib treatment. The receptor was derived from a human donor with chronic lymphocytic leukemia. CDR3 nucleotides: TGCGCCAGCAGCCCACAACAGGGTTATATTGCCGGGGAGCTGTTTTTT. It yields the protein CASSPQQGYIAGELFF.